The 32 T cell receptor beta chains presented below share a single source sample, sequenced in a study of T cells in localized non-small cell lung cancer. TCRdb's copy holds only in-frame clones and misses some; the assay was immunoSEQ multiplex PCR. The sample comprises roughly 48,000 clones, 60% to 85% of which are singletons, and roughly a sixth rests with the top ten. Sequences were derived from peripheral blood, sampled before any cancer treatment. These receptors originate from a man aged 40-75 years with stage I squamous cell lung carcinoma.

This clone was recorded a few times. The rearrangement joins TRBV29-1 to TRBJ2-3; D may be TRBD1 (6 bases). The germline V gene encodes CDR1 SQVTM and CDR2 ANQGSEA. This CDR3 region has 12 residues. Trimming removed 7 bases from V and 0 bases from J, with 8 bases in between. The CDR3 coding sequence is TGCAGCGGGGGGCTTAGCACAGATACGCAGTATTTT. As protein: CSGGLSTDTQYF.

This chain connects TRBV21-1 to TRBJ1-6. TRBV21-1 is given as a pseudogene. The CDR3 contains 15 residues. The chain's CDR3 is CASSKVGEQGSPLHF. As DNA, the CDR3 is TGTGCCAGCAGCAAAGTTGGGGAGCAAGGGTCACCCCTCCACTTT.

The rearrangement joins TRBV18 to TRBJ1-3; tentatively, D is TRBD1 (5 bases). Deletions cut 4 bases from V and 4 bases from J, with 29 bases between. CDR1 is KGHSH and CDR2 is LQKENI in the germline V gene. The CDR3 length is 20 residues. The CDR3 here is CASSLHEPTSRVSMGNTIYF. As DNA, the CDR3 is TGTGCCAGCTCACTACACGAGCCGACCAGCAGGGTTTCTATGGGAAACACCATATATTTT. Full variable domain (outside the CDR3, taken from reference TRBV18 and TRBJ1-3): NAGVMQNPRHLVRRRGQEARLRCSPMKGHSHVYWYRQLPEEGLKFMVYLQKENIIDESGMPKERFSAEFPKEGPSILRIQQVVRGDSAAYFCASSLHEPTSRVSMGNTIYFGEGSWLTVV.

The rearrangement links TRBV6-5 to TRBJ1-2; possible D gene TRBD1, 6 bases. CDR3 length: 14 residues. Germline-derived CDR1 and CDR2 are MNHEY and SVGAGI. Trimming pared 5 bases from V and 0 bases from J, leaving 10 bases between. For the CDR3, the DNA is TGTGCCAGCAGTGCACAGGGAGCTAACTATGGCTACACCTTC. Its protein product is CASSAQGANYGYTF.

This clone showed up just a few times. A far larger clone differs by one base, so this is likely a read error. The sample carries other DNA sequences with the same CDR3. The V call is TRBV5-8, the J call TRBJ1-3; the D gene is possibly TRBD1 (5 bases). Germline V gives CDR1 SGHTS, CDR2 YDEGEE. This CDR3 has 17 amino acids. Trimming took off 4 bases at V and 1 base at J, with 18 bases between the two ends. CDR3 sequence: CASSQRQGGRSGNTIYF. The CDR3 DNA is TGTGCCAGCAGCCAACGGCAGGGTGGGAGATCTGGAAACACCATATATTTT.

This clone was observed at least ten times. The rearrangement uses TRBV15 and TRBJ1-1; D not certain. Germline V CDR1 and CDR2: LNHNV, YYDKDF (reference sequence). Trimming took 0 bases from V and 8 from J, leaving 10 bases between them. This CDR3 comprises 13 residues. CDR3 in amino acids: CATSRDGLAEAFF. The CDR3 DNA reads TGTGCCACCAGCAGAGATGGGCTAGCCGAAGCTTTCTTT. The variable domain in full, with the rest retrieved from reference TRBV15 and TRBJ1-1, is DAMVIQNPRYQVTQFGKPVTLSCSQTLNHNVMYWYQQKSSQAPKLLFHYYDKDFNNEADTPDNFQSRRPNTSFCFLDIRSPGLGDTAMYLCATSRDGLAEAFFGQGTRLTVV.

The chain links TRBV6-1 to TRBJ1-6; D unclear. V was shortened by 3 bases and J by 0 bases, with 3 bases between the two germline ends. CDR3 length: 14 residues. Germline V lookup: CDR1 MNHNS, CDR2 SASEGT. The CDR3 DNA follows: TGTGCCAGCAGTGAGAGCTCCTATAATTCACCCCTCCACTTT. Its protein is CASSESSYNSPLHF.

This rearrangement joins TRBV19 to TRBJ1-1; D gene uncertain. Trimming stripped 4 bases from V and 1 base from J, with 10 bases between. Germline V gene lookup returns CDR1 LNHDA and CDR2 SQIVND (reference sequence). The CDR3 covers 14 residues. The CDR3 loop is CASSNLGANTEAFF. Written as DNA, the CDR3 is TGTGCCAGTAGTAACCTGGGAGCGAACACTGAAGCTTTCTTT.

The V gene is TRBV6-5, the J gene TRBJ2-7; the D gene could be TRBD1 or TRBD2 (5 bases each). V was cut by 5 bases and J by 7 bases, with 18 bases left in between. The V gene's germline CDR1 is MNHEY and CDR2 SVGAGI. CDR3 length: 14 residues. CDR3 residues: CASSDGTGLEEQYF. The CDR3 region has the DNA TGTGCCAGCAGTGACGGGACGGGGCTAGAAGAGCAGTACTTC.

The chain combines TRBV28 with TRBJ1-2, with 11 bases lining up with TRBD1. CDR3 size: 14 residues. Germline loops: CDR1 MDHEN, CDR2 SYDVKM. V lost 5 bases, J lost 5 bases, and 4 bases stayed unmatched. DNA for the CDR3: TGTGCCAGCAGTGGACAGGGGGCCTGGTATGGCTACACCTTC. Protein product: CASSGQGAWYGYTF.

Concerning this clone itself: At the DNA level, this CDR3 is encoded by other sequences in the same sample as well. This chain links TRBV5-6 with TRBJ2-3; no clear D. Germline V gives CDR1 SGHDT, CDR2 YYEEEE. V was clipped by 4 bases and J by 5 bases, with 8 bases between them. The CDR3 length is 12 residues. Written as DNA, the CDR3 is TGTGCCAGCAGCCAGCCGGAAGATACGCAGTATTTT. It codes for CASSQPEDTQYF.

This clone was seen just once. The rearrangement joins TRBV27 to TRBJ1-2; 7 nucleotides align to TRBD1. CDR3 length equals 14 residues. J lost 7 bases, V lost 2 bases, and 7 bases had no gene match. Germline CDR1 MNHEY, CDR2 SMNVEV (reference sequence). The CDR3 nucleotides read TGTGCCAGCAGTTTAAGCTCAGGGGGTAGTGGCTACACCTTC. Amino acids: CASSLSSGGSGYTF.

This clone is labeled medium-sized (0.01 to 0.1%). The chain is built from TRBV13 and TRBJ2-2; 8 bases are shared with TRBD1. Germline values: CDR1 PRHDT, CDR2 FYEKMQ (reference sequence). The ends lost 0 bases at V and 3 bases at J; junction bases unmatched: 0. This CDR3 is built from 15 residues. CDR3 coding DNA: TGTGCCAGCAGCTTAGGGACAGGGGACACCGGGGAGCTGTTTTTT. Translated: CASSLGTGDTGELFF.

This chain connects TRBV6-5 to TRBJ1-1, with a tentative D call TRBD1 (6 bases). The V gene lost 0 bases and the J gene lost 6 bases, with 14 bases spanning the gap. This CDR3 spans 15 amino acids. Germline assignment: CDR1 MNHEY and CDR2 SVGAGI. Here the CDR3 DNA reads TGTGCCAGCAGTTACTCCGAGGGGGGGGAAGCTGAAGCTTTCTTT. Amino acids: CASSYSEGGEAEAFF.

This clone was counted between two and nine times. The V and J genes are TRBV30 and TRBJ1-1, with D possibly TRBD1 on 5 matching bases. CDR3 length: 13 amino acids. In germline, CDR1 is GTSNPN, CDR2 SVGIG (reference sequence). Trimming cost V 0 bases and J 11 bases, with 16 bases left between them. The CDR3 reads CAWSVRRGAGAFF. The CDR3, as DNA: TGTGCCTGGAGTGTTAGGAGGGGCGCGGGGGCTTTCTTT.

This clone is labeled large. Other DNA sequences in the sample encode the same CDR3. This rearrangement joins TRBV4-3 to TRBJ1-2; no reliable D call. V gave up 0 bases and J gave up 0 bases, with 11 bases separating them. CDR1 and CDR2 (germline): LGHNA, YSLEER. The CDR3 totals 16 residues. CDR3: CASSQEGGFTNYGYTF. The CDR3 coding sequence is TGCGCCAGCAGCCAAGAGGGAGGCTTCACTAACTATGGCTACACCTTC.

The V gene is TRBV28, the J gene TRBJ2-3; 8 nucleotides line up with TRBD2. CDR1 and CDR2 (germline): MDHEN, SYDVKM. This CDR3 spans 17 amino acids. V was pared by 5 bases and J by 8 bases, with 18 bases of the junction left unmatched. The CDR3 reads CASSNGGARSLDGTQYF. Here the CDR3 DNA reads TGTGCCAGCAGTAACGGGGGGGCGCGTTCTCTTGATGGTACGCAGTATTTT.

This chain connects TRBV7-9 to TRBJ2-5, with a possible D match to TRBD2 (6 bases). Germline CDR1 reads SEHNR; CDR2 reads FQNEAQ (reference sequence). Trimming took off 6 bases at V and 2 bases at J, with 16 bases between the two ends. The CDR3 sequence is 15 residues long. The CDR3 here is CASSRTGLRQETQYF. DNA for the CDR3: TGTGCCAGCAGTAGAACGGGACTCCGTCAAGAGACCCAGTACTTC.

The CDR3: CSVEGQGYYGYTF. CDR3 bases: TGCAGCGTTGAAGGACAGGGTTACTATGGCTACACCTTC. This chain joins TRBV29-1 and TRBJ1-2; TRBD1 matches at 7 bases. Germline CDR1 reads SQVTM; CDR2 reads ANQGSEA. V trimming: 1 base; J trimming: 3 bases; junction bases outside the gene matches: 2. CDR3 length equals 13 residues.

J is TRBJ2-7 and V is TRBV11-2, with D perhaps given as TRBD1 or TRBD2 (5 bases each). Trimming shortened V by 2 bases and J by 3 bases, and 11 bases separated the two germline ends. CDR3 length equals 14 residues. The germline CDR1 and CDR2 sequences are SGHAT and FQNNGV. DNA of the CDR3: TGTGCCAGCAGCTTAAGTGGGGGTCGCTACGAGCAGTACTTC. It codes for CASSLSGGRYEQYF.

Turning to this clone: This same CDR3 is encoded by further DNA sequences in the sample. This sequence joins TRBV7-3 and TRBJ2-6; D not resolved. CDR1 and CDR2 from the germline V gene are SGHTA and FQGTGA. V lost 5 bases to trimming and J lost 0 bases, with 8 bases between them. The CDR3 sequence is 15 residues long. The CDR3 sequence is CASSLSPSGANVLTF. The CDR3 DNA sequence: TGTGCCAGCAGCCTATCCCCCTCTGGGGCCAACGTCCTGACTTTC.

The V gene is TRBV13, the J gene TRBJ1-1; D not resolved. The CDR3 totals 16 residues. The germline V and J ends were trimmed by 1 base and 0 bases, with 12 bases remaining between them. Germline lookup yields CDR1 PRHDT and CDR2 FYEKMQ (reference sequence). The CDR3 loop is CASSLARWTVNTEAFF. The CDR3 DNA sequence: TGTGCCAGCAGCTTAGCTCGGTGGACGGTGAACACTGAAGCTTTCTTT.

CDR3 coding DNA: TGTGCCAGCAGCGTAGTGGACTCATCCTACAATGAGCAGTTCTTC. Its translation: CASSVVDSSYNEQFF. This chain links TRBV9 with TRBJ2-1; TRBD2 is a possible D gene (5 bases). There are 15 residues in the CDR3. V lost 0 bases and J lost 1, with 8 bases in between. Germline V gives CDR1 SGDLS, CDR2 YYNGEE.

This clone was observed once. This chain uses TRBV6-1 with TRBJ2-5; D may be TRBD1 or TRBD2 (7 bases each). This CDR3 is 14 amino acids long. From germline, CDR1 is MNHNS and CDR2 SASEGT. V was shortened by 3 bases and J by 5 bases, with 13 bases between the two germline ends. CDR3 sequence: CASSEGGTAETQYF. The CDR3 DNA sequence: TGTGCCAGCAGTGAGGGGGGGACAGCTGAGACCCAGTACTTC.

The chain recombines TRBV28 with TRBJ2-5, with 11 bases identical to TRBD1. The CDR3 loop spans 19 amino acids. CDR1 and CDR2 (germline): MDHEN, SYDVKM. After removal of 7 bases from V and 1 base from J, the junction contained 17 bases not matched to a gene. The CDR3 bases are TGTGCCAGCACTTTCCTCGGGGACAGGGGGTCCAACCTCCAAGAGACCCAGTACTTC. Translated, it gives CASTFLGDRGSNLQETQYF. The full variable domain, with the rest looked up from reference TRBV28 and TRBJ2-5, is DVKVTQSSRYLVKRTGEKVFLECVQDMDHENMFWYRQDPGLGLRLIYFSYDVKMKEKGDIPEGYSVSREKKERFSLILESASTNQTSMYLCASTFLGDRGSNLQETQYFGPGTRLLVL.

This clone was detected only once. The chain couples TRBV4-2 to TRBJ2-3; 10 bases agree with TRBD2. This CDR3 has 18 residues. The ends lost 4 bases at V and 0 bases at J; junction bases unmatched: 10. Germline values: CDR1 LGHNA, CDR2 YNFKEQ. The CDR3 DNA reads as TGTGCCAGCAGCCCCGGGCTAGCGGGGGAGACTAGCACAGATACGCAGTATTTT. Protein: CASSPGLAGETSTDTQYF.

The chain links TRBV6-1 to TRBJ2-1; 11 positions match TRBD2. Trimming at V came to 11 bases and at J to 9 bases, leaving 12 bases not matched to a gene. CDR1 is MNHNS and CDR2 is SASEGT in the germline V gene. CDR3 length: 14 residues. CDR3: CAARVAGGPAEQFF. The CDR3 DNA is TGTGCCGCGAGGGTAGCGGGGGGGCCAGCTGAGCAGTTCTTC.

The chain combines TRBV5-1 with TRBJ1-2; no clear D. Looked up from germline, CDR1 is SGHRS and CDR2 is YFSETQ. The CDR3 extends over 13 amino acids. Trimming left V 2 bases short and J 5 bases short, with 10 bases between. The CDR3 protein is CASSFALQYGYTF. CDR3 sequence (DNA): TGCGCCAGCAGCTTTGCCCTTCAATATGGCTACACCTTC.

V gene TRBV18 combines with J gene TRBJ1-4; D unclear. The V gene's germline CDR1 is KGHSH and CDR2 LQKENI. This CDR3 is built from 15 residues. The V end was cut by 8 bases, the J end by 2 bases, with 15 bases between. The CDR3 protein is CASAAGWTTNEKLFF. In DNA form, the CDR3 reads TGTGCCAGCGCAGCAGGTTGGACCACTAATGAAAAACTGTTTTTT.

This chain joins TRBV7-6 and TRBJ2-5; 7 bases line up with TRBD1. The germline V gene has CDR1 SGHVS and CDR2 FNYEAQ. The CDR3 has 15 residues. V was clipped by 11 bases and J by 5 bases; unmatched bases: 17. Here the CDR3 DNA reads TGTGCCGGACGGGCTAGAGGGACACAGGGGGAGACCCAGTACTTC. Translating it yields CAGRARGTQGETQYF.

This chain uses TRBV28 with TRBJ2-2; no clear D gene. The length of the CDR3 is 17 residues. The germline V gene encodes CDR1 MDHEN and CDR2 SYDVKM. Deletions cut 3 bases from V and 6 bases from J, with 20 bases between. CDR3 region: CASSFLSPAMGSGELFF. CDR3 sequence (DNA): TGTGCCAGCAGTTTCCTCTCGCCTGCAATGGGCTCCGGGGAGCTGTTTTTT.

This clone was detected only a few times. J is TRBJ1-5 and V is TRBV4-3, with 12 bases lining up with TRBD1. In germline, CDR1 is LGHNA, CDR2 YSLEER. The trim removed 0 bases at V and 6 bases at J, leaving 6 bases unmatched. The CDR3 loop spans 17 amino acids. In DNA, the CDR3 is TGCGCCAGCAGCCAAGATTTGGCGGGACAGGGGGCTCAGCCCCAGCATTTT. Translation: CASSQDLAGQGAQPQHF.